This TCR beta chain was profiled in a study of blood T cell repertoires in COVID-19. Study-wide context: PBMCs, B-cell-depleted T cells, or T cells were the source of the cDNA or gDNA that made up the material.

Per the study methods: It was from reference gene primer amplification that nucleated cell counts were estimated. Clones were read by immunoSEQ multiplex PCR, and TCRdb kept only the in-frame ones, dropping some. V and J calls and clone size are as listed in that table; D and trimming were resolved from the DNA. The data contain some 240,000 clones, around 83% of them singletons. The receptor comes from a woman aged 40 to 50 who had recovered from COVID-19. Sequencing input: peripheral blood.

The DNA for the CDR3 is TGTGCCAGCAGCGAAAGAAAGGGACAGGGGGCCTCACCCCTCCACTTT. Translation: CASSERKGQGASPLHF. This chain joins TRBV7-2 and TRBJ1-6; TRBD1 matches 12 bases. The CDR3 covers 16 residues. CDR1 is SGHTA, CDR2 FQGNSA, per germline. Trimming at V came to 5 bases and at J to 10 bases, leaving 9 bases not matched to a gene.